These 9 T cell receptor beta chains share one sample of origin, sequenced in a study of OX40 agonist ivuxolimab in advanced cancers. The data were produced by immunoSEQ multiplex PCR, yet TCRdb's version contains in-frame clones alone and is incomplete. This repertoire shows about 48,000 clones, approximately 86% found once; its top ten account for approximately 1.9%. The sequences come from CD4+ or CD8+ T cells sorted from blood, collected in a trial of the OX40 agonist ivuxolimab. The receptors stem from an adult with an advanced solid tumor such as melanoma, head and neck, liver or kidney cancer.

The rearrangement joins TRBV4-3 to TRBJ2-7; 11 nucleotides agree with TRBD2. CDR3 length: 17 residues. Germline CDR1 LGHNA, CDR2 YSLEER. V shed 1 base and J 3 bases; nucleotides not matched to a gene: 8. The CDR3 is CASSQAMLAGGGYEQYF. The CDR3 coding sequence is TGCGCCAGCAGCCAAGCGATGCTAGCGGGAGGAGGCTACGAGCAGTACTTC.

The chain carries TRBV7-9 and TRBJ1-2; 7 bases line up with TRBD1. The V gene's germline CDR1 is SEHNR and CDR2 FQNEAQ (reference sequence). The CDR3 length is 10 residues. CDR3 sequence: CSTGNYGYTF. The CDR3 DNA follows: TGTTCGACAGGGAACTATGGCTACACCTTC.

The chain has TRBV29-1 and TRBJ1-1; D might be TRBD1 (5 bases). This CDR3 region has 12 residues. Trimming left V 8 bases short and J 6 bases short, with 16 bases between. CDR1 is SQVTM, CDR2 ANQGSEA, per germline. The CDR3 region is CSTNQGRAEAFF. CDR3 sequence (DNA): TGCAGCACCAACCAGGGACGCGCTGAAGCTTTCTTT.

This sequence joins TRBV7-2 and TRBJ1-1; the D gene is possibly TRBD1 (5 bases). The CDR3 has 17 amino acids. V was trimmed by 1 base and J by 0 bases, leaving 15 bases between them. Germline assignment: CDR1 SGHTA and CDR2 FQGNSA. The CDR3 DNA reads TGTGCCAGCAGCTTAGTTTCAGGGAGGAGGATGAACACTGAAGCTTTCTTT. Its protein product is CASSLVSGRRMNTEAFF. Together with reference TRBV7-2 and TRBJ1-1, the CDR3 gives the full variable domain: GAGVSQSPSNKVTEKGKDVELRCDPISGHTALYWYRQSLGQGLEFLIYFQGNSAPDKSGLPSDRFSAERTGGSVSTLTIQRTQQEDSAVYLCASSLVSGRRMNTEAFFGQGTRLTVV.

The V gene is TRBV6-6, the J gene TRBJ1-1; D possibly corresponds to TRBD1 (6 bases). The CDR3 spans 14 residues. V lost 7 bases and J 1 base, leaving 13 bases between the germline ends. The germline CDR1 and CDR2 sequences are MNHNY and SVGAGI (reference sequence). The CDR3 reads CASNRALKNTEAFF. The CDR3 DNA is TGTGCCAGCAACAGGGCATTAAAGAACACTGAAGCTTTCTTT.

The chain joins TRBV6-5 to TRBJ1-4; possible D gene TRBD1, 6 bases. Between the trimmed V and J ends, which lost 6 bases and 4 bases, there was a span of 12 bases. The CDR3 runs to 14 residues. Germline V lookup: CDR1 MNHEY, CDR2 SVGAGI. The CDR3 spells CASSRTANNEKLFF. CDR3 sequence (DNA): TGTGCCAGCAGCCGGACAGCGAATAATGAAAAACTGTTTTTT.

J is TRBJ2-5 and V is TRBV6-1; TRBD1 matches 11 bases. Looked up from germline, CDR1 is MNHNS and CDR2 is SASEGT. V gave up 4 bases and J gave up 7 bases; unmatched junction bases: 5. The length of the CDR3 is 14 residues. The CDR3 sequence is CASSVDRGLRTQYF. CDR3 DNA: TGTGCCAGCAGTGTGGACAGGGGGCTACGGACCCAGTACTTC.

The chain employs TRBV6-5 and TRBJ1-1; no reliable D call. The CDR3 contains 12 residues. Germline loops: CDR1 MNHEY, CDR2 SVGAGI. Between the trimmed V and J ends, which lost 6 bases and 3 bases, there was a span of 8 bases. The CDR3 here is CASRGRYTEAFF. The CDR3 region has the DNA TGTGCCAGCAGGGGTAGGTACACTGAAGCTTTCTTT.

The chain uses TRBV27 and TRBJ1-2, with 8 bases matching TRBD1. V was clipped by 6 bases and J by 3 bases; unmatched bases: 6. There are 14 residues in the CDR3. In germline, CDR1 is MNHEY, CDR2 SMNVEV (reference sequence). This chain's CDR3 is CASRRQGPDYGYTF. In DNA form, the CDR3 reads TGTGCCAGCAGACGACAGGGGCCTGACTATGGCTACACCTTC.